The sequence of this T cell receptor (beta chain) was determined in a study of blood T cell repertoires in COVID-19. Background on the study: Acute-phase and convalescent COVID-19 samples originated in the United States, Italy and Spain. T cells, B-cell-depleted T cells, or PBMCs supplied cDNA or gDNA.

The CDR3 contains 17 residues. Deletions cut 1 base from V and 0 bases from J, with 16 bases between. Germline V gene lookup returns CDR1 SGHVS and CDR2 FQNEAQ. In the original processing: Reference gene primer amplification yielded estimated nucleated cell counts. Some clones are missing from TCRdb's copy, which holds only in-frame ones; the method was immunoSEQ multiplex PCR. D and trimming were read from the DNA, whereas the V and J calls and clone size are those reported in that table. The data hold tens of thousands of clones, with roughly 90% observed a single time. V is TRBV7-8 and J is TRBJ2-7; D is possibly TRBD1 (6 bases). Sequencing input: peripheral blood. The clonotype was recovered from a man in his forties or fifties with acute or convalescent COVID-19. The CDR3 loop is CASSLGVSGTFSYEQYF. The CDR3 DNA reads as TGTGCCAGCAGCTTAGGGGTTTCCGGGACATTCTCCTACGAGCAGTACTTC.